Sequencing of this TCR beta chain was carried out in a study of blood T cell repertoires in COVID-19. Study details: The analysed material was cDNA or gDNA that came from T cells, B-cell-depleted T cells, or PBMCs.

This clone was seen a few times. Measured with immunoSEQ multiplex PCR; TCRdb has only the in-frame clones, and not every one. The sample contains under 300,000 clones, approximately 84% of which appear only once. Losses at the gene ends were 5 bases for V and 13 bases for J; bases not matched to a gene: 8. The CDR3 length is 12 residues. CDR1 and CDR2 (germline): LGHNT, FRNRAP. This chain links TRBV12-5 with TRBJ1-2; TRBD1 matches 9 bases. The receptor was isolated from a human donor with COVID-19, enrolled during active disease. The donor label of this sample is uncertain. Sequencing was carried out using peripheral blood. The CDR3: CASGPGQGYITF. The DNA of the CDR3 is TGTGCTAGTGGTCCAGGACAGGGGTATATCACCTTC. Complete variable domain (other parts from reference TRBV12-5 and TRBJ1-2): DARVTQTPRHKVTEMGQEVTMRCQPILGHNTVFWYRQTMMQGLELLAYFRNRAPLDDSGMPKDRFSAEMPDATLATLKIQPSEPRDSAVYFCASGPGQGYITFGSGTRLTVV.